This record concerns one T cell receptor beta chain sequence. This sample was taken from a study of blood T cell repertoires in COVID-19. Overall study: Nucleic acid was either cDNA or gDNA, and it came from T cells, B-cell-depleted T cells, or PBMCs.

Patients in Seattle were enrolled during active infection, then followed longitudinally. The repertoire was sequenced with immunoSEQ multiplex PCR; TCRdb's copy has only in-frame clones and lacks some. The sample contains about 220,000 clones, approximately 78% of which appear only once. CDR3 length: 14 amino acids. The V and J ends lost 8 bases and 2 bases, in that order; junction bases with no gene match: 3. CDR1 and CDR2 from the germline V gene are LNHDA and SQIVND (reference sequence). Material: peripheral blood. This clonotype was sampled from a woman in her 70s with COVID-19, enrolled during active disease. The chain links TRBV19 to TRBJ2-2; 9 nucleotides align to TRBD1. As DNA, the CDR3 is TGTGCCAGTGGGGGACAGGGAAACACCGGGGAGCTGTTTTTT. Translation: CASGGQGNTGELFF.